Described below is a single T cell receptor (beta chain) sequence and its context. Its antigen specificity is not known. The input lacks base qualities; no much larger clone sits a single base away. Per the publication, the treatment or condition label means: allogeneic hematopoietic cell transplantation with graft depleted of TCRalphabeta T cells and CD19 B cells. The children who served as transplant recipients had been given grafts of TCRalphabeta/CD19-depleted allogeneic hematopoietic cells. Library preparation employed PCR. The sequencer listed for this sample is Illumina HiSeq 2500. TCR libraries were prepared with molecular barcoding, using unique molecular identifiers to normalize TCRbeta repertoire quantification. Using fastp at Q25 and MiXCR, TCRdb reprocessed the public reads and kept productive beta chains. Each entry merges the rows of one CDR3 protein and shows their most common DNA and genes. The table for this sample lists about 110,000 distinct CDR3 sequences; approximately 6% of them were counted only once. The ten top clones hold approximately 25% of the sample.

This specimen belongs to a study of T-cell reconstitution after alpha-beta-depleted transplantation in children (TCRdb year 2016). About the investigation overall: The study quantitatively tracked T-cell immune reconstitution after TCRalphabeta/CD19-depleted allogeneic hematopoietic cell transplantation in children using TCR repertoire profiling.

Study-wide conclusions, independent of this receptor: Over subsequent months, a decline in hyperexpanded clone frequencies was noted, and after one year, T-cell counts and TCRbeta diversity were mostly ascribed to newly produced T cells. Apparently early alphabetaT-cell count recovery about two months after transplant reportedly relied on only several hundred rapidly expanded clones derived from non-depleted graft cells. In some patients, high TCRbeta diversity at day 60 was attributed to recipient T cells and intrathymic progenitors that had survived conditioning.

The CDR3 sequence holds 15 residues, the cysteine and phenylalanine included. Only CDR3 DNA remains: 45 bases, in frame from the first base. V is cut by 5 bases and J by 8 bases, and the space between the germline ends is 16 bases. CDR1 and CDR2, looked up from the germline V gene, are MGHDK and SYGVNS. The V gene is TRBV25-1 and the J gene is TRBJ1-6; the D gene is perhaps TRBD1, from 6 matching bases. The source was PBMCs, mostly from graft donor cells, collected 360 days after TCRalphabeta/CD19-depleted stem cell transplant. This clonotype was sampled from a male patient between 2 and 15 years old who had a stem cell transplant for acute lymphoblastic leukemia, so the T cells may come from the graft donor. The bases read TGTGCCAGCAGTTCCAGGACAGCGGCCTATTCACCCCTCCACTTT. Translated, it gives CASSSRTAAYSPLHF.